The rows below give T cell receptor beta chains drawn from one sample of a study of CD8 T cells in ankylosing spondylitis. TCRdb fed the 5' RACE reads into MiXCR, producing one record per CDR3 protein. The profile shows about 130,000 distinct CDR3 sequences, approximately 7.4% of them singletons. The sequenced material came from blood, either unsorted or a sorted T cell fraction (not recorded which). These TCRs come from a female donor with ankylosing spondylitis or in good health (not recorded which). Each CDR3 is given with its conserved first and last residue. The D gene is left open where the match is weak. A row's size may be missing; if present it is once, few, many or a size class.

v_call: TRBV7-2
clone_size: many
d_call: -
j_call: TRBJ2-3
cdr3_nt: TGTGCCAGCAGCTTAAGGGGTGACACAGATACGCAGTATTTT
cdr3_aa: CASSLRGDTDTQYF

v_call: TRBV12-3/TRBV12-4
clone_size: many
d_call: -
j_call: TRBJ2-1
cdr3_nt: TGTGCCAGCAGTTTAATAGGGACTGAGCAGTTCTTC
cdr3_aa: CASSLIGTEQFF

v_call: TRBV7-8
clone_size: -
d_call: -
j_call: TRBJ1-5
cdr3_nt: TGTGCCAGCACCGACCAGGGTATGAGTCCGCCCCAGCATTTT
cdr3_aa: CASTDQGMSPPQHF

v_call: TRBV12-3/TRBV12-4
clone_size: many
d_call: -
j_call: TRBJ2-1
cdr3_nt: TGTGCCAGCAGTTTCGAGAGGCAGTTCTTC
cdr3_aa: CASSFERQFF

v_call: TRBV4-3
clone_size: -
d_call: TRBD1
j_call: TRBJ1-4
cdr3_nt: TGCGCCAGCAGCCAAGATGGGACAGGCCCTGAAAAACTGTTTTTT
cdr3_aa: CASSQDGTGPEKLFF

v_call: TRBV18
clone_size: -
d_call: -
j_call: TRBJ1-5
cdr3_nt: TGTGCCAGCTCACAGGGGGGACTTAATCAGCCCCAGCATTTT
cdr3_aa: CASSQGGLNQPQHF

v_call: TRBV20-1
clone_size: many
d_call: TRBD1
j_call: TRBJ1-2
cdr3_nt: TGCAGTGCCGTGGACAGGGGGCTTGGCTACACCTTC
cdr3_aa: CSAVDRGLGYTF

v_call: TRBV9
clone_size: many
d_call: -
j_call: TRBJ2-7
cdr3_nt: TGTGCCAGCAGCCCAGGGCTGGGGCAGGTTACGTCCGAGCAGTACTTC
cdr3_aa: CASSPGLGQVTSEQYF

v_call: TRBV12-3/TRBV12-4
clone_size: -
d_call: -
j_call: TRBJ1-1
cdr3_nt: TGTGCCAGCAGTTTGGAGTATATGGGGCGTGGCACTGAAGCTTTCTTT
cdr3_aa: CASSLEYMGRGTEAFF

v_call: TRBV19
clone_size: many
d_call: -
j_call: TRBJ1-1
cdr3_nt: TGTGCCAGTAGTATGACTCCTCACACTGAAGCTTTCTTT
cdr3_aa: CASSMTPHTEAFF

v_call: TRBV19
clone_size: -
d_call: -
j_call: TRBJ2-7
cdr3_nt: TGTGCCAGTAGTATTTCCCGCGGGGCCTCCTACGAGCAGTACTTC
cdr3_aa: CASSISRGASYEQYF

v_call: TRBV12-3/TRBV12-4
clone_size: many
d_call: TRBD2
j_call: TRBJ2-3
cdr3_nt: TGTGCCAGCAGTCTATCACTGGCGGGGGGTCACGCAGATACGCAGTATTTT
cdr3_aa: CASSLSLAGGHADTQYF

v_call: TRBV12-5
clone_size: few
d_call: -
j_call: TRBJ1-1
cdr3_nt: TGTGCTAGTGGTTTGGGGGGAGAAGCTTTCTTT
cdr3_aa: CASGLGGEAFF

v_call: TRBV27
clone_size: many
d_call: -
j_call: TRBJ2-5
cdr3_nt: TGTGCCAGCAGCTACCTAAGCTCAGAGACCCAGTACTTC
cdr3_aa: CASSYLSSETQYF

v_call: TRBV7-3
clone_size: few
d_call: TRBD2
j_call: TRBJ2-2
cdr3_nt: TGTGCCAGCAGCTTGACTAGCGGGGGGACGAACACCGGGGAGCTGTTTTTT
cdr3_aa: CASSLTSGGTNTGELFF

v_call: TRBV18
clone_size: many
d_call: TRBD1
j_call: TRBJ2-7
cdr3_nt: TGTGCCAGCTCACCCGGGACAGGAGCCTACGAGCAGTACTTC
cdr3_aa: CASSPGTGAYEQYF

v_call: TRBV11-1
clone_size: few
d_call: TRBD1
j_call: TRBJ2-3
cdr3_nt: TGTGCCAGCAGCATGCGACAGGGGGCTGGCGGCACAGATACGCAGTATTTT
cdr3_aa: CASSMRQGAGGTDTQYF

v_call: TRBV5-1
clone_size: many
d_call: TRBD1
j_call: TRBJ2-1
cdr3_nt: TGCGCCAGCAGCTTGTTCGGACGCATTGGACAGGGCGATGAGCAGTTCTTC
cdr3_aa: CASSLFGRIGQGDEQFF

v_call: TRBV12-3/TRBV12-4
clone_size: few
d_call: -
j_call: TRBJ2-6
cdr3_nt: TGTGCCAGCAATTCCGCCTCCACGAATCGGATAGGGGCCAACGTCCTGACTTTC
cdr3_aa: CASNSASTNRIGANVLTF

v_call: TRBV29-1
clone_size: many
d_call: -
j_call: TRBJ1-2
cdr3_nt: TGCAGCGCCATAATCTCACAGGGAAACTATGGCTACACCTTC
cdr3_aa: CSAIISQGNYGYTF

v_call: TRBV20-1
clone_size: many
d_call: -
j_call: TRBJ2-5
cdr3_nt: TGCAGTGCTACATCCGGGACGCACCAAGAGACCCAGTACTTC
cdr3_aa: CSATSGTHQETQYF

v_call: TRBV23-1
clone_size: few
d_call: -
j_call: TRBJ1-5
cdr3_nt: TGCGCCAGCAGTCCGCTGGCAGGGCATCAGCCCCAGCATTTT
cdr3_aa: CASSPLAGHQPQHF

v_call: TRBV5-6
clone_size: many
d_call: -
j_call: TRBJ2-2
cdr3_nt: TGTGCCAGCTCCTGGGGGGGGCTGAACACCGGGGAGCTGTTTTTT
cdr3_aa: CASSWGGLNTGELFF

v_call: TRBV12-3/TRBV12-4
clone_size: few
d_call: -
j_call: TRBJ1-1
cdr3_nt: TGTGCCAGCAGTCCTCAACCCCAGAACACTGAAGCTTTCTTT
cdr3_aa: CASSPQPQNTEAFF

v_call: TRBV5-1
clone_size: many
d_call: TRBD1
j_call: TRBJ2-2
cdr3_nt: TGCGCCAGCAGCGTGTCCCCGGGACAGATGAACACCGGGGAGCTGTTTTTT
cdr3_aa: CASSVSPGQMNTGELFF

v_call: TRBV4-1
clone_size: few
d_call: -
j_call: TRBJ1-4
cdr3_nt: TGCGCCAGCAGCCGATCACAGAATGAAAAACTGTTTTTT
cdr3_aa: CASSRSQNEKLFF

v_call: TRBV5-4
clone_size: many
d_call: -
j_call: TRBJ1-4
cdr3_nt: TGTGCCAGCAGCTTCCCGGGTTCCAATGAAAAACTGTTTTTT
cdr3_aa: CASSFPGSNEKLFF

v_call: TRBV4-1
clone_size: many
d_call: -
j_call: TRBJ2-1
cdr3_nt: TGCGCCAGCAGCCAGTCGGGGAACCCCTGGTATGAGCAGTTCTTC
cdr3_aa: CASSQSGNPWYEQFF

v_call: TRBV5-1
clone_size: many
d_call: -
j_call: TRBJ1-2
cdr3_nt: TGCGCCAGCAGCCCTCCTTCGACGTCCTATGGCTACACCTTC
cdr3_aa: CASSPPSTSYGYTF

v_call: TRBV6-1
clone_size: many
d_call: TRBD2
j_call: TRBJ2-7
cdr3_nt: TGTGCCATCAAGAAGCGGGGGGCTCCCTACGAGCAGTACTTC
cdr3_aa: CAIKKRGAPYEQYF